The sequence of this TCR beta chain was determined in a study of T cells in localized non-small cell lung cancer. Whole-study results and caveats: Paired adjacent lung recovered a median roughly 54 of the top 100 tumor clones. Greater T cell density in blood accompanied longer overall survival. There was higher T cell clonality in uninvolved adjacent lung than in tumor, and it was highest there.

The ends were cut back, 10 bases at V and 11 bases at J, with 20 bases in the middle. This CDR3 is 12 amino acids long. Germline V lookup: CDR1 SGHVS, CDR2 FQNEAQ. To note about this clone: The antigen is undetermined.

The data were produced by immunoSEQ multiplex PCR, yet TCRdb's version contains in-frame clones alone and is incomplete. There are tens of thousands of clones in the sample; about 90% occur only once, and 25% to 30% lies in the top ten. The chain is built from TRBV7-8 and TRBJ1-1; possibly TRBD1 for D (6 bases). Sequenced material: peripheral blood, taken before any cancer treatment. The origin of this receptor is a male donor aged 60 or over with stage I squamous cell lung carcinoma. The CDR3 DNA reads TGTGCCACCTCAACAGGGAGCTTTTCGGCTTTCTTT. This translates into CATSTGSFSAFF.